This T cell receptor (beta chain) is from a study of monozygotic twins with cystic fibrosis. Clones were read by immunoSEQ multiplex PCR, and TCRdb kept only the in-frame ones, dropping some. The table has 20,000 to 25,000 clones, roughly 97% seen once. As for this clone: No antigen is known for it.

Study results and caveats: Shared CDR3 numbers were not associated with age, concordance or severity. Monozygotic CF twin pairs shared significantly more nucleotide-identical clonotypes than unrelated CF individuals did.

V was cut by 2 bases and J by 3 bases, with 2 bases left in between. Germline CDR1 is SEHNR and CDR2 is FQNEAQ (reference sequence). CDR3 length: 12 amino acids. The rearrangement joins TRBV7-9 to TRBJ1-3, with unresolved D. The clonotype was recovered from a girl aged 10-17 years with cystic fibrosis. The sample was blood. The CDR3 is CASSLLGNTIYF. The CDR3, as DNA: TGTGCCAGCAGCTTACTTGGAAACACCATATATTTT.